This T cell receptor beta chain was found in a study of T-cell reconstitution after alpha-beta-depleted transplantation in children. The CDR3 totals 15 residues. V dropped 2 bases and J dropped 5 bases, with 15 bases sitting between them. CDR1 is KGHSH, CDR2 LQKENI, per germline. For TCRbeta, the library was prepared with unique molecular identifiers. MiXCR was run by TCRdb on the PCR reads, yielding one entry per CDR3 protein. The data contain some 240,000 distinct CDR3 sequences, 9.7% of them singletons. The sequences come from PBMCs from the stem cell graft donor, collected from the stem cell graft. This chain joins TRBV18 and TRBJ1-1; tentative D call: TRBD1 (6 bases). The sequence came from a human donor who donated a stem cell graft to a child with SCID. The CDR3 loop reads CASSPAQGTTTEAFF. DNA of the CDR3: TGTGCCAGCTCACCAGCGCAGGGGACGACAACTGAAGCTTTCTTT.